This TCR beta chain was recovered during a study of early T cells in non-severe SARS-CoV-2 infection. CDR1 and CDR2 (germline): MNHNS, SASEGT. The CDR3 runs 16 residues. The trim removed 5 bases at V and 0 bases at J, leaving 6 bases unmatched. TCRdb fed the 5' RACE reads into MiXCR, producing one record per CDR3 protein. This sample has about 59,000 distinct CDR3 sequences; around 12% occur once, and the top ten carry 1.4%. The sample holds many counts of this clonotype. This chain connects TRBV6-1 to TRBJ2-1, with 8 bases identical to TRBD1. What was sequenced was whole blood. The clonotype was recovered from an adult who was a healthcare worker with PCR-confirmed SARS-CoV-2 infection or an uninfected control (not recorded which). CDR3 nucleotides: TGTGCCAGCAGTACGCGGACAGGGAGCTCCTACAATGAGCAGTTCTTC. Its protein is CASSTRTGSSYNEQFF.